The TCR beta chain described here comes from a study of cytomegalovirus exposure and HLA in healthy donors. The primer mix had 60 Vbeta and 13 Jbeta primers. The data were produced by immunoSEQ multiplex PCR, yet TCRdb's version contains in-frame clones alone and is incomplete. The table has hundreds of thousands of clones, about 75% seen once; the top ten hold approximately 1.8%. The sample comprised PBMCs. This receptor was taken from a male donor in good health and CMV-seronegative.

CDR3 amino acids: CASSHAGTINQPQHF. CDR3 nucleotide sequence: TGCGCCAGCAGCCACGCTGGGACAATCAATCAGCCCCAGCATTTT. This chain connects TRBV4-1 to TRBJ1-5, with a possible D match to TRBD1 (6 bases). V lost 3 bases and J 3 bases, leaving 12 bases between the germline ends. This CDR3 is built from 15 residues. CDR1 and CDR2 (germline): MGHRA, YSYEKL.